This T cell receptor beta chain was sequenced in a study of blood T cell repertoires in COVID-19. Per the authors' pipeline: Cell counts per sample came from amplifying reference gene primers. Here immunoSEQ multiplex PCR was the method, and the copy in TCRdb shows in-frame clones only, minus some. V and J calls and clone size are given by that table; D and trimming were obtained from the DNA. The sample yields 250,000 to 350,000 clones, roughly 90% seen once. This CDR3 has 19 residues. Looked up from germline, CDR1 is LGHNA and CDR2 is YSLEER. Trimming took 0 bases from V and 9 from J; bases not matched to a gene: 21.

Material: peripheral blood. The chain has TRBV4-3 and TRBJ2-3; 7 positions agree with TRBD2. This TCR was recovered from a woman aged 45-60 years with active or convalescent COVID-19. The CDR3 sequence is CASSQDFKAGISRGGTQYF. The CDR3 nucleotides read TGCGCCAGCAGCCAAGATTTCAAAGCGGGAATCTCCCGAGGAGGGACGCAGTATTTT.